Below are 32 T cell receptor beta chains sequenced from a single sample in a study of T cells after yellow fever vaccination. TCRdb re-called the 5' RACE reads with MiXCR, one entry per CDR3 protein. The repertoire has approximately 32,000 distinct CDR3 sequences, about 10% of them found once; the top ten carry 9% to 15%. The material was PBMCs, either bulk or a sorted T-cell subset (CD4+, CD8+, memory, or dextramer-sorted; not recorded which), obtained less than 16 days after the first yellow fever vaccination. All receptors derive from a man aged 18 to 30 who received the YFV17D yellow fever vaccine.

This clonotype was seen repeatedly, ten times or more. CDR3 bases: TGTGCCAGCAGTCGGGACAGGGGAGGCGCGGGAGGGAAGCAGTTCTTC. The encoded protein is CASSRDRGGAGGKQFF. The V gene is TRBV2, the J gene TRBJ2-1; possibly TRBD1 for D (10 bases). Trimming cost V 5 bases and J 11 bases, with 25 bases left between them. The CDR3 sequence is 16 residues long. Germline lookup yields CDR1 SNHLY and CDR2 FYNNEI.

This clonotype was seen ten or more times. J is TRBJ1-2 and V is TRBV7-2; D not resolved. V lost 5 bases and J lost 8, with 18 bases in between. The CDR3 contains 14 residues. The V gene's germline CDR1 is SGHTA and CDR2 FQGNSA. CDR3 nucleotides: TGTGCCAGCAGCCCTCTGGACCCCTGGAACGGCTACACCTTC. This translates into CASSPLDPWNGYTF.

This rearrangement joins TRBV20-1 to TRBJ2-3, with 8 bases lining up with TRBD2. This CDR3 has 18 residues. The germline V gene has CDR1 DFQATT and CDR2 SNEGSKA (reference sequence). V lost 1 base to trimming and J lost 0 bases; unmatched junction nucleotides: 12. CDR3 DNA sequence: TGCAGTGCTAGAGTTTCCCGGGGGGGCAGAACTAGCACAGATACGCAGTATTTT. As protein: CSARVSRGGRTSTDTQYF.

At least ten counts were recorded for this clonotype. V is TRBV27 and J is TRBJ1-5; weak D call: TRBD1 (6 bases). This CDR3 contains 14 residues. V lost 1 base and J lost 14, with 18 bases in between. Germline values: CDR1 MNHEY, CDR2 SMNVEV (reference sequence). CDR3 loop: CASSLLPGAPEEHF. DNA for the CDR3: TGTGCCAGCAGTTTATTACCAGGGGCCCCGGAGGAGCATTTT.

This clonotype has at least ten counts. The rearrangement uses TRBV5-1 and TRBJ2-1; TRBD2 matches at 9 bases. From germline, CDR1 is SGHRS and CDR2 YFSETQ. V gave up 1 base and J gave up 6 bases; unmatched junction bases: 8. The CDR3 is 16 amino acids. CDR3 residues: CASSLFRRGGGNEQFF. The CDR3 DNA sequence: TGCGCCAGCAGCTTGTTTCGGCGGGGGGGGGGCAATGAGCAGTTCTTC.

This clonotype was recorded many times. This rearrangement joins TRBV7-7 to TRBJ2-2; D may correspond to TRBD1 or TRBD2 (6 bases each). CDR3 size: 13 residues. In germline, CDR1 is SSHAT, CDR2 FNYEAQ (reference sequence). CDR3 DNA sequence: TGTGCTAGCGCCCCGGGGGCCACCGGGGAGCTGTTTTTT. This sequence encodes CASAPGATGELFF.

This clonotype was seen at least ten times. The CDR3 nucleotides are TGTGCCAGCAGCTTATTCCTAGCGGGGGGCGGGGAGACCCAGTACTTC. Its translation: CASSLFLAGGGETQYF. The chain links TRBV7-2 to TRBJ2-5, with 11 bases aligning to TRBD2. With 2 bases clipped from V and 5 bases from J, the junction kept 7 bases outside the gene matches. This CDR3 contains 16 residues. Per germline, CDR1 SGHTA and CDR2 FQGNSA.

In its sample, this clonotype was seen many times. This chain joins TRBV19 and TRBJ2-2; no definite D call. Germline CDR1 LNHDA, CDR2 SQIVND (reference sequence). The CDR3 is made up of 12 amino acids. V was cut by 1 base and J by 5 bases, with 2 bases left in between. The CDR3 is CASSIGTGELFF. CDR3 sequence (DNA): TGTGCCAGTAGTATAGGGACCGGGGAGCTGTTTTTT.

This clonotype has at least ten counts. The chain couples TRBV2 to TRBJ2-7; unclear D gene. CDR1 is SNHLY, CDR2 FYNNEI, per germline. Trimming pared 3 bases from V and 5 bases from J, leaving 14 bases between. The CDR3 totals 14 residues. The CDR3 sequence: CASSDASRHNEQYF. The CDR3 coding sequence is TGTGCCAGCAGTGACGCCTCCAGACACAACGAGCAGTACTTC.

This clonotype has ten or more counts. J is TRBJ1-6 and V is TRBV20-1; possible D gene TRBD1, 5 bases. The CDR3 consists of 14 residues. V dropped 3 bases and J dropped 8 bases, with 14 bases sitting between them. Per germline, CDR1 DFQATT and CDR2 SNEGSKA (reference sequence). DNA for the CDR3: TGCAGTGCTAGCCGGGACCGGTCCGATTCACCCCTCCACTTT. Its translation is CSASRDRSDSPLHF.

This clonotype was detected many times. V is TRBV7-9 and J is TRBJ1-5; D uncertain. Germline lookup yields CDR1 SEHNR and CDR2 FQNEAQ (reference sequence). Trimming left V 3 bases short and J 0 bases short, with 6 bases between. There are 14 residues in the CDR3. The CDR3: CASSLVDSNQPQHF. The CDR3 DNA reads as TGTGCCAGCAGCTTGGTCGATAGCAATCAGCCCCAGCATTTT.

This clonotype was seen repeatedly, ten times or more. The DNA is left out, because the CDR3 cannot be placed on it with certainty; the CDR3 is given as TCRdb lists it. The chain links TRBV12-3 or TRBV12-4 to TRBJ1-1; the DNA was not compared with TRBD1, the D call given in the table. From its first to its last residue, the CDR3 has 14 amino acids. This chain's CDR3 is CATSFGAGQQEAFF.

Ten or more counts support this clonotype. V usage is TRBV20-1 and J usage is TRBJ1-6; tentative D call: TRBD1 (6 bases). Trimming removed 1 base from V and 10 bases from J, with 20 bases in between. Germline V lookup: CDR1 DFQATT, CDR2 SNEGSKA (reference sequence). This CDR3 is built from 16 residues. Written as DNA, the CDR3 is TGCAGTGCTAGAGTCCCATCAGGGGCGCAAAGGTCACCCCTCCACTTT. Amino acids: CSARVPSGAQRSPLHF.

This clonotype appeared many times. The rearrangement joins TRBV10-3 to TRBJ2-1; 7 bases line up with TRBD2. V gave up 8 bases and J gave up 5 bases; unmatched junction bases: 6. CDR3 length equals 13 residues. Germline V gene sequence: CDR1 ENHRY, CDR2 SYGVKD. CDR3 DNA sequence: TGTGCCATCCATAGCGGGTCACACAATGAGCAGTTCTTC. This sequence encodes CAIHSGSHNEQFF.

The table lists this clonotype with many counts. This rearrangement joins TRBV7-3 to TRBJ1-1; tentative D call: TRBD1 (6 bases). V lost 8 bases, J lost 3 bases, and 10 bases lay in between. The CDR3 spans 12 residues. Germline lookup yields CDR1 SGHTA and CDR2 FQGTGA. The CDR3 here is CASSGHYTEAFF. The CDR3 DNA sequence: TGTGCCAGCTCGGGACACTACACTGAAGCTTTCTTT.

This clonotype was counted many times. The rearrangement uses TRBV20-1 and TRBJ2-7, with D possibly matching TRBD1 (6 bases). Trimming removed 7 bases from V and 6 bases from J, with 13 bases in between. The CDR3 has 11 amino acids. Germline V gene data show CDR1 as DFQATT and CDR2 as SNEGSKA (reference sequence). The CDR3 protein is CSVGRGSEQYF. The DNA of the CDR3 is TGCAGTGTGGGCAGGGGAAGCGAGCAGTACTTC.

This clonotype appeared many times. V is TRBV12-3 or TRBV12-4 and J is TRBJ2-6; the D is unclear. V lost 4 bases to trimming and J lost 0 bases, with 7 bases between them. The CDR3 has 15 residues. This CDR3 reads CASSSLISGANVLTF. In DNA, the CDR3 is TGTGCCAGCAGTTCTTTAATCTCTGGGGCCAACGTCCTGACTTTC.

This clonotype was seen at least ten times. CDR3 nucleotides: TGTGCCAGCTCACCTAATCAGGGGACACAAGAGACCCAGTACTTC. Translated: CASSPNQGTQETQYF. V and J are TRBV18 and TRBJ2-5; D might be TRBD1 (6 bases). The ends were cut back, 3 bases at V and 2 bases at J, with 13 bases in the middle. CDR1 is KGHSH and CDR2 is LQKENI in the germline V gene. The CDR3 extends over 15 amino acids. Complete variable domain (other parts from reference TRBV18 and TRBJ2-5): NAGVMQNPRHLVRRRGQEARLRCSPMKGHSHVYWYRQLPEEGLKFMVYLQKENIIDESGMPKERFSAEFPKEGPSILRIQQVVRGDSAAYFCASSPNQGTQETQYFGPGTRLLVL.

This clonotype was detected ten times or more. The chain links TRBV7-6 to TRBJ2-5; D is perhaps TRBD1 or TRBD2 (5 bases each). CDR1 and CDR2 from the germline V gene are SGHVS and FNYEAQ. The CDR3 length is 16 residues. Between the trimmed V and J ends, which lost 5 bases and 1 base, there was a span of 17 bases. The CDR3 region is CASSLGTNSPQETQYF. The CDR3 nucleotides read TGTGCCAGCAGCCTAGGGACCAACTCCCCCCAAGAGACCCAGTACTTC.

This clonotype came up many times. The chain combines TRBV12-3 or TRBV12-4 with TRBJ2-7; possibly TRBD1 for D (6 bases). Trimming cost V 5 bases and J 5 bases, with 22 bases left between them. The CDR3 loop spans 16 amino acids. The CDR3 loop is CASSRRGGRGGDEQYF. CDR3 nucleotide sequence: TGTGCCAGCAGTCGACGAGGAGGCAGGGGTGGCGACGAGCAGTACTTC.

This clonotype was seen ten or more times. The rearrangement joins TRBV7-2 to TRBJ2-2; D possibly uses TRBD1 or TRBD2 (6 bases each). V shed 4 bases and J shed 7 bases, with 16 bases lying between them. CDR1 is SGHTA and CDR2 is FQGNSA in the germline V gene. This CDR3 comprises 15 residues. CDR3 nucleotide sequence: TGTGCCAGCAGCTCGCAGGGGAGGATAAACGGGGAGCTGTTTTTT. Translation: CASSSQGRINGELFF.

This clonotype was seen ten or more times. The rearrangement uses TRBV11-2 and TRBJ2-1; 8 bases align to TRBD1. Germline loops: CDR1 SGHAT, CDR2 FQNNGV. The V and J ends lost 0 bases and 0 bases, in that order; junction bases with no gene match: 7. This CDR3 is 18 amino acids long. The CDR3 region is CASSLDQSGTGSYNEQFF. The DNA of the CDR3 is TGTGCCAGCAGCTTAGATCAATCGGGGACAGGCTCCTACAATGAGCAGTTCTTC.

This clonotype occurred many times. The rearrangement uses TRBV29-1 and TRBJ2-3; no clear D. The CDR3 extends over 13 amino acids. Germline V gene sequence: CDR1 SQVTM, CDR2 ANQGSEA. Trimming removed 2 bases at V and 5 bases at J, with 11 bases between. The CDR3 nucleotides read TGCAGCGTTGAACCCGATCCGGGAGATACGCAGTATTTT. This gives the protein CSVEPDPGDTQYF.

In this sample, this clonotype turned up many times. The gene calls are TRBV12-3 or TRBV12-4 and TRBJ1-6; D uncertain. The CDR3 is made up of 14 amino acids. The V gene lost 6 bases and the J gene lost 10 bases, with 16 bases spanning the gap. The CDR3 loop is CASSLRPGVSPLHF. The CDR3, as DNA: TGTGCCAGCAGCCTCCGCCCTGGGGTATCACCCCTCCACTTT.

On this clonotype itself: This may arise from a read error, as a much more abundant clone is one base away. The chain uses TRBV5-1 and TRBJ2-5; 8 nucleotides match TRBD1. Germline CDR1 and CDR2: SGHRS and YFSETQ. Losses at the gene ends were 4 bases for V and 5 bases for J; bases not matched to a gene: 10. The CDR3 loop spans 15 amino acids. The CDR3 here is CASSITGQGWETQYF. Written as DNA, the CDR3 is TGCGCCAGCAGCATTACAGGACAGGGTTGGGAGACCCAGTACTTC.

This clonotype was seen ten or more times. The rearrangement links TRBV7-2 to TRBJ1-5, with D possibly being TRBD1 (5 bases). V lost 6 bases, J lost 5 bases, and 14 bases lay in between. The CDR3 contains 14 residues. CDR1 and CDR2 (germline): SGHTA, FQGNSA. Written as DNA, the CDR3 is TGTGCCAGCAGTCCTCAGGGACCGTATCAGCCCCAGCATTTT. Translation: CASSPQGPYQPQHF.

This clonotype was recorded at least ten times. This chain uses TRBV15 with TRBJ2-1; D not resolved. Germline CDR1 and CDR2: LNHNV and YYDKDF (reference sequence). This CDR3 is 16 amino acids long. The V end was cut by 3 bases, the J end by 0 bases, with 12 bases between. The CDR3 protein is CATSRIRSSSYNEQFF. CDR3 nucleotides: TGTGCCACCAGCAGGATACGTTCGAGCTCCTACAATGAGCAGTTCTTC. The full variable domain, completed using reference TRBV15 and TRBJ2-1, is DAMVIQNPRYQVTQFGKPVTLSCSQTLNHNVMYWYQQKSSQAPKLLFHYYDKDFNNEADTPDNFQSRRPNTSFCFLDIRSPGLGDTAMYLCATSRIRSSSYNEQFFGPGTRLTVL.

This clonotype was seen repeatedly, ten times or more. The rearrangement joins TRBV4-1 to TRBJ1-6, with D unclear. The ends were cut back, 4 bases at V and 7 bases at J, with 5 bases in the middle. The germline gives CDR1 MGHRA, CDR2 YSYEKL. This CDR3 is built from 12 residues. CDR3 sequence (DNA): TGCGCCAGCAGCCGAGAAAATTCACCCCTCCACTTT. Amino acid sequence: CASSRENSPLHF.

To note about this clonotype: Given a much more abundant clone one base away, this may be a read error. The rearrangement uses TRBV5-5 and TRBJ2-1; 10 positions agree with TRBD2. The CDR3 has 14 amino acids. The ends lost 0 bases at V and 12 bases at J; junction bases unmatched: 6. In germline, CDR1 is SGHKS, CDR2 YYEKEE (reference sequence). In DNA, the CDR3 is TGTGCCAGCAGCTTGGCCCTACTAGCGGGGCTGCAGTTCTTC. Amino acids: CASSLALLAGLQFF.

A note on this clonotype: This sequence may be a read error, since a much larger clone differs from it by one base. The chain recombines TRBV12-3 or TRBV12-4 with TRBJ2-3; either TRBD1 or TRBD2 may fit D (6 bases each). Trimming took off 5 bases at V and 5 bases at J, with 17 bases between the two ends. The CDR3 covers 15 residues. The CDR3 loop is CASSGVGGHRDTQYF. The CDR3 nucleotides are TGTGCCAGCAGTGGGGTCGGGGGCCACAGAGATACGCAGTATTTT.

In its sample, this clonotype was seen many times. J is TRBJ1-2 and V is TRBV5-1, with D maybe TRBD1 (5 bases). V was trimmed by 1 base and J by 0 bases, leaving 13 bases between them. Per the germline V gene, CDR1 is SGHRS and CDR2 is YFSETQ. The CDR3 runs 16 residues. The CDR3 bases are TGCGCCAGCAGCTTGACGGGCGGGGGAGCTAACTATGGCTACACCTTC. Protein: CASSLTGGGANYGYTF.

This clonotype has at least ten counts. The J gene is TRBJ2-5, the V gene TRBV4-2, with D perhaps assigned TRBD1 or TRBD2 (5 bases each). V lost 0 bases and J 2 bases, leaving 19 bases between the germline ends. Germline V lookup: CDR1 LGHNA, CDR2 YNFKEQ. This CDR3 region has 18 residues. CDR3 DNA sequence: TGTGCCAGCAGCCAAGACGGGACGGCACGGGCAGATCAAGAGACCCAGTACTTC. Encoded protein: CASSQDGTARADQETQYF.